The clone carrying this T cell receptor (beta chain) was seen a single time. Its antigen is not identified. The CDR3 covers 15 residues. Looked up from germline, CDR1 is LGHNA and CDR2 is YSLEER. V shed 4 bases, J shed 5 bases, and the junction held 1 base outside the gene matches. This table comes from immunoSEQ multiplex PCR, and its TCRdb copy is limited to in-frame clones, with some not included. The sample has some 100,000 clones, roughly nine tenths seen once. This entry is derived from a study of OX40 agonist ivuxolimab in advanced cancers. Broader study findings: Part of the nonresponder group also had normalized T-cell clonal expansion that was low.

The clonotype was recovered from an adult with an advanced solid tumor such as melanoma, head and neck, liver or kidney cancer. Sequenced material: CD4+ or CD8+ T cells sorted from blood, taken in a trial of the OX40 agonist ivuxolimab. The V and J genes are TRBV4-3 and TRBJ2-5; 16 bases map to TRBD2. This CDR3 reads CASSRGLAGGETQYF. The CDR3 bases are TGCGCCAGCAGCCGGGGACTAGCGGGAGGGGAGACCCAGTACTTC.